The rows below give T cell receptor beta chains drawn from one sample of a study of cytomegalovirus exposure and HLA in healthy donors. TCRdb's copy holds only in-frame clones and misses some; the assay was immunoSEQ multiplex PCR. The sample carries 60,000 to 70,000 clones, around 77% recorded once. Material for sequencing was PBMCs. The source of these receptors is a male donor in good health and CMV-seropositive. CDR3s include the opening cysteine and the closing phenylalanine or tryptophan.

CDR3aa: CASSQVATPGDTQYF
j_gene: TRBJ2-3
v_gene: TRBV4-1

CDR3aa: CASSATATVTDTQYF
j_gene: TRBJ2-3
v_gene: TRBV7-2

CDR3aa: CAISEPASIIYEQYF
j_gene: TRBJ2-7
v_gene: TRBV10-3

CDR3aa: CASSLGTGRGGELFF
j_gene: TRBJ2-2
v_gene: TRBV7-7

CDR3aa: CASSVGDSQETQYF
j_gene: TRBJ2-5
v_gene: TRBV9

CDR3aa: CASSHDRERTGELFF
j_gene: TRBJ2-2
v_gene: TRBV13

CDR3aa: CSVELGGTEAFF
j_gene: TRBJ1-1
v_gene: TRBV29-1

CDR3aa: CASAGGTSGGLLHEQYF
j_gene: TRBJ2-7
v_gene: TRBV28

CDR3aa: CAWSVEQTEAFF
j_gene: TRBJ1-1
v_gene: TRBV30

CDR3aa: CASRLPGLSGTEAFF
j_gene: TRBJ1-1
v_gene: TRBV12-2

CDR3aa: CASSQDRGNEGYTF
j_gene: TRBJ1-2
v_gene: TRBV2

CDR3aa: CATSGSRGKGNAEAFF
j_gene: TRBJ1-1
v_gene: TRBV15

CDR3aa: CAWSDGTGQFYIQYF
j_gene: TRBJ2-4
v_gene: TRBV30

CDR3aa: CASSIAGQASYEQYF
j_gene: TRBJ2-7
v_gene: TRBV19

CDR3aa: CASTWTGPKEPQHF
j_gene: TRBJ1-5
v_gene: TRBV21-1

CDR3aa: CASSSDRGWETQYF
j_gene: TRBJ2-5
v_gene: TRBV27

CDR3aa: CAISAPRETQYF
j_gene: TRBJ2-5
v_gene: TRBV10-3

CDR3aa: CASSSTGSAEKLFF
j_gene: TRBJ1-4
v_gene: TRBV5-1

CDR3aa: CASSPIGAWEQFF
j_gene: TRBJ2-1
v_gene: TRBV18

CDR3aa: CASSKQPSLVAFF
j_gene: TRBJ1-1
v_gene: TRBV2

CDR3aa: CASSWGGTRYNEQFF
j_gene: TRBJ2-1
v_gene: TRBV7-6

CDR3aa: CASSELAGGRTETQYF
j_gene: TRBJ2-5
v_gene: TRBV6-1

CDR3aa: CASSAGTGDTDTQYF
j_gene: TRBJ2-3
v_gene: TRBV28

CDR3aa: CASRITGDRRTEAFF
j_gene: TRBJ1-1
v_gene: TRBV6-5

CDR3aa: CASSLPAGGTDTQYF
j_gene: TRBJ2-3
v_gene: TRBV5-1

CDR3aa: CASSRGDRDGDTQYF
j_gene: TRBJ2-3
v_gene: TRBV5-1

CDR3aa: CASSQAGGTVWADTQYF
j_gene: TRBJ2-3
v_gene: TRBV4-1

CDR3aa: CASSTGQGSYLQYF
j_gene: TRBJ2-7
v_gene: TRBV19

CDR3aa: CASSSLDSPTSTDTQYF
j_gene: TRBJ2-3
v_gene: TRBV7-6

CDR3aa: CASPSGGYTEAFF
j_gene: TRBJ1-1
v_gene: TRBV13

CDR3aa: CASSQVTGFAYEQYF
j_gene: TRBJ2-7
v_gene: TRBV4-1

CDR3aa: CASSSGQLGYTF
j_gene: TRBJ1-2
v_gene: TRBV11-2

CDR3aa: CASIGGLYVGRFF
j_gene: TRBJ2-1
v_gene: TRBV6-1

CDR3aa: CAISDRGFMNTEAFF
j_gene: TRBJ1-1
v_gene: TRBV10-3

CDR3aa: CASMSTEAFF
j_gene: TRBJ1-1
v_gene: TRBV19

CDR3aa: CASSFDPEARNTIYF
j_gene: TRBJ1-3
v_gene: TRBV12-1

CDR3aa: CSVEEVDTNTEAFF
j_gene: TRBJ1-1
v_gene: TRBV29-1

CDR3aa: CASSGHNSNQPQHF
j_gene: TRBJ1-5
v_gene: TRBV6-5

CDR3aa: CASSLLPLGAYEQYF
j_gene: TRBJ2-7
v_gene: TRBV27

CDR3aa: CASSLFGGGSTDTQYF
j_gene: TRBJ2-3
v_gene: TRBV27

CDR3aa: CASRTGINTEAFF
j_gene: TRBJ1-1
v_gene: TRBV6-1

CDR3aa: CASSYGQVGEAFF
j_gene: TRBJ1-1
v_gene: TRBV7-3

CDR3aa: CASSIRDSYGYTF
j_gene: TRBJ1-2
v_gene: TRBV19

CDR3aa: CASSVLPYTEAFF
j_gene: TRBJ1-1
v_gene: TRBV9

CDR3aa: CASSPPQGHYNEQFF
j_gene: TRBJ2-1
v_gene: TRBV28

CDR3aa: CASRVSGGYEQYF
j_gene: TRBJ2-7
v_gene: TRBV5-1

CDR3aa: CASSPKTGGPYEQYF
j_gene: TRBJ2-7
v_gene: TRBV6-1

CDR3aa: CASSPETGTRFF
j_gene: TRBJ1-4
v_gene: TRBV18

CDR3aa: CASRSGQHYEQYF
j_gene: TRBJ2-7
v_gene: TRBV28

CDR3aa: CASSGDTYPANGYTF
j_gene: TRBJ1-2
v_gene: TRBV9

CDR3aa: CASSYRDREYNEQFF
j_gene: TRBJ2-1
v_gene: TRBV6-5

CDR3aa: CSVDRGYEQYF
j_gene: TRBJ2-7
v_gene: TRBV29-1